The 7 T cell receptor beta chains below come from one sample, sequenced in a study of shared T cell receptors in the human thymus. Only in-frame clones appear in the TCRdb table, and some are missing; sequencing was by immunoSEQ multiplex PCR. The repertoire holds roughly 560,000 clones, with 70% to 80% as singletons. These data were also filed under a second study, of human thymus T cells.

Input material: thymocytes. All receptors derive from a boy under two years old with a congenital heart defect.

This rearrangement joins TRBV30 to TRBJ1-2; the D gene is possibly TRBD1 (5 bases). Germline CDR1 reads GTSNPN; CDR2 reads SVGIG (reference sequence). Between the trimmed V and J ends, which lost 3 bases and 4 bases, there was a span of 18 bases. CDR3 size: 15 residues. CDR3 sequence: CAWSPGQGGFYGYTF. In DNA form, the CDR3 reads TGTGCCTGGAGCCCGGGGCAGGGAGGTTTCTATGGCTACACCTTC.

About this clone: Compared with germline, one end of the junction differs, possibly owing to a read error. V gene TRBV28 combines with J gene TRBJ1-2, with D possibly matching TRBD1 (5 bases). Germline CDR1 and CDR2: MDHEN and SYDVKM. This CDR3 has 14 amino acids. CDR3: CASTPVGPNYGYPF. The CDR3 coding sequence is TGTGCCAGCACACCCGTGGGGCCAAACTATGGCTACCCCTTC.

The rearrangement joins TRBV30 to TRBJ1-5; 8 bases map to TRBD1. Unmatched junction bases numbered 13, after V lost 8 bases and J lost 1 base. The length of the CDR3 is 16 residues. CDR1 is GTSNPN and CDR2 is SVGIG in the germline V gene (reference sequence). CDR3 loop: CARTDRGLVSNQPQHF. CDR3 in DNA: TGTGCCCGAACCGACAGGGGATTAGTAAGCAATCAGCCCCAGCATTTT.

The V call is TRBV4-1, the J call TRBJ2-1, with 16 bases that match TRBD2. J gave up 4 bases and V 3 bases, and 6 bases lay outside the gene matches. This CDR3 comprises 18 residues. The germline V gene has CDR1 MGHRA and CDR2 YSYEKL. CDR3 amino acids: CASSHPGTSGRGYNEQFF. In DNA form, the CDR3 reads TGCGCCAGCAGCCACCCCGGGACTAGCGGGAGGGGGTACAATGAGCAGTTCTTC.

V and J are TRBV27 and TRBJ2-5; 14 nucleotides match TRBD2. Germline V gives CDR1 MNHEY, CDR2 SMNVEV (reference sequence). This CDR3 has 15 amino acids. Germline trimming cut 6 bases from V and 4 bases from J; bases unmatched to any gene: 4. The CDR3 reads CASSRLAGGGETQYF. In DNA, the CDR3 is TGTGCCAGCAGCCGACTAGCGGGAGGGGGAGAGACCCAGTACTTC.

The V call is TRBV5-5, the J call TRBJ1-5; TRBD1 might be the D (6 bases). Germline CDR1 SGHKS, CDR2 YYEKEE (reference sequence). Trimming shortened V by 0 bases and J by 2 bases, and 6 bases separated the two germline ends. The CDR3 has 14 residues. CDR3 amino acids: CASSLDRGNQPQHF. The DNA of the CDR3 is TGTGCCAGCAGCTTGGACAGGGGCAATCAGCCCCAGCATTTT.

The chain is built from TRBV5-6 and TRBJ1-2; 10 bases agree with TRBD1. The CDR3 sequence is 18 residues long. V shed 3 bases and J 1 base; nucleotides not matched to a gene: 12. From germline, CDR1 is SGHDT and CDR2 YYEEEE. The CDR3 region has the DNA TGTGCCAGCAGCTCATGGGGACAGGGGTCTCCTCTTAACTATGGCTACACCTTC. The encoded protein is CASSSWGQGSPLNYGYTF.